This T cell receptor (beta chain) was recovered during a study of CD8 T cells in ankylosing spondylitis. Overall study results and limits: Peripheral blood samples showed relatively rare disease-linked clones, and these clones were CD8+. In ankylosing spondylitis blood, a motif of roughly 8 highly homologous TCR beta variants appeared characteristic.

The germline gives CDR1 LGHNA, CDR2 YSLEER. Trimming took off 0 bases at V and 3 bases at J, with 14 bases between the two ends. The CDR3 covers 16 residues. MiXCR, run by TCRdb on the 5' RACE reads, gives a single entry per CDR3 protein. The table records over 600,000 distinct CDR3 sequences, around a fifth of them present only once. For this clonotype: Its antigen is undetermined.

The chain couples TRBV4-3 to TRBJ1-2, with a possible D match to TRBD1 (6 bases). The sequence was collected from a male donor with ankylosing spondylitis. What was sequenced was blood, either unsorted or a sorted T cell fraction (not recorded which). This CDR3 reads CASSQEGGEGYYGYTF. In nucleotides, the CDR3 is TGCGCCAGCAGCCAAGAAGGGGGGGAGGGGTACTATGGCTACACCTTC.